This T cell receptor beta chain was sequenced for a study of CD8 T cells in ankylosing spondylitis (TCRdb year 2017). With regard to the full study: The study profiled T cell receptor beta repertoires in healthy donors and ankylosing spondylitis patients to find disease-linked TCR variants. Peripheral blood samples were taken, and synovial fluid was additionally collected from ankylosing spondylitis patients. The full study cohort was made up of about two dozen ankylosing spondylitis patients and approximately 100 healthy donors. The paper as a whole reports these results and caveats: Blood from ankylosing spondylitis patients appeared to be characterized by a TCR beta motif made up of several highly homologous amino acid variants. Some motif variants were previously reported in synovial fluid and blood of reactive arthritis patients, suggesting common disease-initiation mechanisms. The disease-linked clones were reported to be significantly enriched in matched synovial fluid samples from ankylosing spondylitis patients. The disease-linked clones showed a CD8+ phenotype and occurred at relatively low frequencies in peripheral blood.

The germline V gene gives CDR1 as MNHEY and CDR2 as SVGAGI. The CDR3 spans 16 residues, from the cysteine through the phenylalanine. The entry retains the CDR3 DNA only, 48 bases that are in frame from base 1. Trimming takes 0 bases from V and 6 bases from J, and the germline ends sit 14 bases apart. This clonotype was counted many times. This receptor's antigen is unknown. There are no base qualities to consult, and no much larger clone falls within one base. Sequencer: Illumina HiSeq 2500. Quantitative 5'-RACE with molecular barcodes was the method used to prepare the TCR beta libraries. The study's processing was this. Disease-linked TCR variants were identified with a new computational method built on a probabilistic model of VDJ rearrangement. TCRdb handled the public reads itself, with Q25 trimming in fastp and clone calling in MiXCR, and kept productive beta chains. Each CDR3 protein gets just one entry, which takes the most common genes and DNA from the rows behind it. V and J calls and clone size were set by TCRdb, not the authors. The sample includes about 160,000 distinct CDR3 sequences, with 15% to 20% observed a single time. Of the sample, about 8% is held by the ten largest clones.

The clonotype was recovered from a male donor with ankylosing spondylitis or in good health (not recorded which). The sample comprised blood, either unsorted or a sorted T cell fraction (not recorded which). The chain uses TRBV6-5 and TRBJ2-2, with an unclear D gene assignment. The DNA is as follows: TGTGCCAGCAGTTACTCTACGGTGGAAGTCCCCGGGGAGCTGTTTTTT. It specifies CASSYSTVEVPGELFF.